This TCR beta chain was captured by sequencing in a study of blood T cell repertoires in COVID-19. Looking at the study overall: T cells, B-cell-depleted T cells, or PBMCs provided the cDNA or gDNA that served as material.

Per the study methods: Amplification from reference gene primers served as the basis for estimated nucleated cell counts. The protocol was immunoSEQ multiplex PCR, while the TCRdb copy is restricted to in-frame clones and leaves out a portion. V, J and clone size are taken as reported in that table, and D and trimming were inferred from the DNA itself. Among approximately 180,000 clones listed, 80% to 90% were seen once. V lost 8 bases and J lost 4; bases outside the gene matches: 10. Germline V gene data show CDR1 as MDHEN and CDR2 as SYDVKM. The CDR3 consists of 14 residues. Sequencing was performed on peripheral blood. The chain carries TRBV28 and TRBJ2-7; 8 positions match TRBD1. The sequence was collected from a man between 60 and 75 years old with acute or convalescent COVID-19. CDR3 amino acids: CASGTTGAVYEQYF. For the CDR3, the DNA is TGTGCCAGCGGAACGACAGGGGCAGTGTACGAGCAGTACTTC.